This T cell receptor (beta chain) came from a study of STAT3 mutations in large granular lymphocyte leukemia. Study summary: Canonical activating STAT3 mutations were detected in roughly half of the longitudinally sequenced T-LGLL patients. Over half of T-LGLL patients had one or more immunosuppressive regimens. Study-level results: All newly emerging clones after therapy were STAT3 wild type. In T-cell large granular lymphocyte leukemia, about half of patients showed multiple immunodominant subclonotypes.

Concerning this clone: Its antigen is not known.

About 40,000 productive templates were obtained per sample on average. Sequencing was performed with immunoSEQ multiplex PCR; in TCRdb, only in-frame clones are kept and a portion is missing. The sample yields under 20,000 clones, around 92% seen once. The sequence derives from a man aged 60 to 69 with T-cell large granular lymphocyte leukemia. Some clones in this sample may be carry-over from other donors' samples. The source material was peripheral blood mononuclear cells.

CDR3 loop: CASSPGTLLNTEAFF. The CDR3 nucleotides read TGTGCCAGCAGTCCCGGGACGCTACTGAACACTGAAGCTTTCTTT. This chain joins TRBV28 and TRBJ1-1, with a weak D call TRBD1 (5 bases). CDR1 is MDHEN, CDR2 SYDVKM, per germline. The CDR3 contains 15 residues. Trimming left V 5 bases short and J 0 bases short, with 13 bases between.